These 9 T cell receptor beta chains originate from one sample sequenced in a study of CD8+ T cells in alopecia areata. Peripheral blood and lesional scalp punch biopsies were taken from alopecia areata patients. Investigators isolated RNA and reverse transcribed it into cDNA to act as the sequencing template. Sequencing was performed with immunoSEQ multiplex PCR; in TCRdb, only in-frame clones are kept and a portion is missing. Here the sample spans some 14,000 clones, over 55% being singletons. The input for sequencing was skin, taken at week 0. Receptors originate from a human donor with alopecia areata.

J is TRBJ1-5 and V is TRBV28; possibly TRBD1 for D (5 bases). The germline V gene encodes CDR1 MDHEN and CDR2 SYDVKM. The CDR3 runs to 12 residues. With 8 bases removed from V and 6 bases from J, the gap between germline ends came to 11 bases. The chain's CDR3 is CASGGGGQPQHF. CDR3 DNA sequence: TGTGCCAGCGGGGGGGGAGGTCAGCCCCAGCATTTT.

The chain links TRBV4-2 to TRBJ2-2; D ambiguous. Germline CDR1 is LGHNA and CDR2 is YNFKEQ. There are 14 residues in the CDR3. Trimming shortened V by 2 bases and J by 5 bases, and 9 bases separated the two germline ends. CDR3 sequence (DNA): TGTGCCAGCAGCCAAATTCTGGGTACCGGGGAGCTGTTTTTT. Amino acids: CASSQILGTGELFF.

The CDR3 reads CAITPWESIGGNTIYF. The CDR3 DNA follows: TGTGCCATCACCCCTTGGGAGTCAATAGGAGGAAACACCATATATTTT. The chain has TRBV10-3 and TRBJ1-3; D is unresolved. Trimming shortened V by 7 bases and J by 4 bases, and 20 bases separated the two germline ends. Germline assignment: CDR1 ENHRY and CDR2 SYGVKD. CDR3 length: 16 residues.

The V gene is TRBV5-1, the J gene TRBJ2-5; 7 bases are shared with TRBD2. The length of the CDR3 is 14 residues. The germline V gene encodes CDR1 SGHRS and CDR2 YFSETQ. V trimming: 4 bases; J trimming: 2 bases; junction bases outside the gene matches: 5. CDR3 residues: CASSLGLGQETQYF. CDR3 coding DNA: TGCGCCAGCAGCCTAGGACTAGGACAAGAGACCCAGTACTTC.

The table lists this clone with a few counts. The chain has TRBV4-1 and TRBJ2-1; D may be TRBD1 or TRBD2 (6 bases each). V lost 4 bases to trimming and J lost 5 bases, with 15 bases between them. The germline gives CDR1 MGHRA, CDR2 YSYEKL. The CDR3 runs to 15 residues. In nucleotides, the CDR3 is TGCGCCAGCAGCCTAGGTATAGGGGGGCACAATGAGCAGTTCTTC. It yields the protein CASSLGIGGHNEQFF.

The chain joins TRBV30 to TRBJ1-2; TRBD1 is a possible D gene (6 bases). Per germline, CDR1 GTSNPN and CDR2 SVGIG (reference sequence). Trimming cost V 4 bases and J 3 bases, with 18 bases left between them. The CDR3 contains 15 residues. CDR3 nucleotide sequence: TGTGCCTGGATCCCCAGCCCAGGGGTGGACTATGGCTACACCTTC. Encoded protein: CAWIPSPGVDYGYTF.

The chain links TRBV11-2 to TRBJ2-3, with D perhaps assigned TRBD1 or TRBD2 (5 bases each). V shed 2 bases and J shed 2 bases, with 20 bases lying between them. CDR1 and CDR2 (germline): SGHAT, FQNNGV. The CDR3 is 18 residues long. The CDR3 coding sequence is TGTGCCAGCAGCTTAATACTAGTAGGGGAGATTGCCACAGATACGCAGTATTTT. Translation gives CASSLILVGEIATDTQYF.

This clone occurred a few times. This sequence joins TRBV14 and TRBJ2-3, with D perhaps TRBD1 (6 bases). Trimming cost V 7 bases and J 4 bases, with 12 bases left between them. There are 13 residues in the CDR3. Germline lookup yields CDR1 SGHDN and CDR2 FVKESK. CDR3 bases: TGTGCCAGCAACCGTCCAGGGGCAGATACGCAGTATTTT. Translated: CASNRPGADTQYF. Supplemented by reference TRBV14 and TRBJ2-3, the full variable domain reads EAGVTQFPSHSVIEKGQTVTLRCDPISGHDNLYWYRRVMGKEIKFLLHFVKESKQDESGMPNNRFLAERTGGTYSTLKVQPAELEDSGVYFCASNRPGADTQYFGPGTRLTVL.

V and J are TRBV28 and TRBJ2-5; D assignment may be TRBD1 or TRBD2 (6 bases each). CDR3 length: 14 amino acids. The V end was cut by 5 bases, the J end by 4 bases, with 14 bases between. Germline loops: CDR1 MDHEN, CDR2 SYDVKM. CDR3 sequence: CASSEGGRPETQYF. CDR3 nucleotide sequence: TGTGCCAGCAGTGAAGGGGGGCGTCCAGAGACCCAGTACTTC.